A selection of T cell receptor beta chains follows, all from one sample in a study of T cell responses to AZD1222 COVID-19 vaccine. Assay used: immunoSEQ multiplex PCR; TCRdb lists only in-frame clones, some missing. Among fewer than 150,000 clones listed, more than 75% were seen once. Material: peripheral blood, obtained 28 days after the second AZD1222 dose. Receptor source: an adult who received the AZD1222 COVID-19 vaccine. The CDR3 runs from the conserved cysteine through the conserved F or W. The D gene is left open where the match is weak. Expanded clones get a size class; other rows say once, few or many, or leave the size out.

j_gene	abundance	d_gene	v_gene	CDR3nt	CDR3aa
TRBJ2-7	.	.	TRBV7-8	TGTGCCAGCAGCGTATCACAGGGATCCTACGAGCAGTACTTC	CASSVSQGSYEQYF
TRBJ1-4	.	.	TRBV7-9	TGTGCCAGCAGCTTAATATCCCGGGACGAGGGCGGAAAACTGTTTTTT	CASSLISRDEGGKLFF
TRBJ2-7	once	TRBD2	TRBV7-6	TGTGCCAGCAGCCCTATTTGGACTAGCGGGAGCTACGAGCAGTACTTC	CASSPIWTSGSYEQYF
TRBJ1-5	.	.	TRBV29-1	TGCAGCGTTGGTTCAGGGATCAATCAGCCCCAGCATTTT	CSVGSGINQPQHF
TRBJ1-1	once	.	TRBV6-2/TRBV6-3	TGTGCCAGCAGTTACCGGGTTTCAACTGAAGCTTTCTTT	CASSYRVSTEAFF
TRBJ2-2	.	.	TRBV6-4	TGTGCCAGCAGTGTGGGTGTCGGGCCCGGGGAGCTGTTTTTT	CASSVGVGPGELFF
TRBJ1-2	.	TRBD1	TRBV19	TGTGCCAGTAGTATAGTCTTTGGGGACAGGGTACCTGATGGCTACACCTTC	CASSIVFGDRVPDGYTF
TRBJ2-3	once	TRBD2	TRBV23-1	TGCGCCAGCAGTCAATCGGGGACTAGTCTCACGACAGATACGCAGTATTTT	CASSQSGTSLTTDTQYF
TRBJ1-2	.	TRBD1	TRBV7-9	TGTGCCAGCAGGGCGGGACAGGGGGACTATGGCTACACCTTC	CASRAGQGDYGYTF
TRBJ1-1	once	.	TRBV5-1	TGCGCCAGCAGCTTGCGGACTACAGGGATGGGTACTGAAGCTTTCTTT	CASSLRTTGMGTEAFF
TRBJ1-2	.	.	TRBV7-2	TGTGCCAGCAGCTTATTTGTCTATGGCTACACCTTC	CASSLFVYGYTF
TRBJ1-5	.	.	TRBV6-5	TGTGCCAGCAACGAATGGGGAAAGAACCAGCCCCAGCATTTT	CASNEWGKNQPQHF
TRBJ1-2	.	TRBD1	TRBV7-8	TGTGCCAGCAGCACAGGGGGCTATGGCTACACCTTC	CASSTGGYGYTF